This T cell receptor beta chain was captured by sequencing in a study of tumor and adjacent non-tumor tissue in lung cancer (dated by TCRdb to the late 2010s). Study-level background: By cancer type, the cohort comprised approximately 12 adenocarcinoma patients, a couple of squamous cell carcinoma patients and 1 small cell lung cancer patient. Among the approximately 15 patients, ages ranged from roughly 30 to 85 years, 10 were men and 5 were women, and disease was TNM stage I to III. The study compared bulk TCRbeta repertoires from lung tumor tissue and matched distant non-tumor lung tissue of around 14 lung cancer patients. Some 31 paired specimens, one tumor and one normal lung sample per patient, were profiled by TCRbeta CDR3 sequencing. Sequencing produced about 120,000,000 productive TCRbeta reads in total, an average of about 4 million reads per sample.

Library method: multiplex PCR. Instrument used: Illumina HiSeq 2500. Following protocols modified from ARM-PCR, the researchers constructed TCRbeta libraries through three rounds of nested PCR with primers (Table S4). Before sequencing, PCR products of 200-500 bp were cut from the gel and purified using the QIAquick gel extraction kit. As for the authors' bioinformatics: Trimmomatic was used to clean the reads, FLASH merged the cleaned reads into complete CDR3 sequences, and MiTCR assigned the sequences to V(D)J germline segments. Clonal diversity was calculated as the inverse Simpson's index using VDJtools. In-frame sequences without a premature stop codon were defined as productive reads. TCRdb trimmed public reads at Q25 via fastp, called clones via MiXCR and kept in-frame beta chains. Each record represents a unique CDR3 protein, reported with the most common genes and DNA among its rows. V and J calls and clone size were set by TCRdb, not the authors. Counted in this sample were roughly 70,000 distinct CDR3 sequences; 65% to 75% of them appeared once. The ten largest clones add up to about 30% of the sample.

The CDR3 covers 18 residues, taking in both the cysteine and the phenylalanine. CDR3 DNA is the only sequence kept; it has 54 bases, read in frame from the first base. CDR1 and CDR2 are read off the germline V gene (reference sequence) as DFQATT and SNEGSKA. The germline V and J ends show losses of 2 bases and 0 bases respectively, and no gene match explains 12 bases of the junction. Of note for this clonotype: The antigen it recognizes is unknown. Base qualities are not at hand, and no much larger clone is one base apart.

Bulk unsorted tissue served as the source for RNA extraction, and RNA quality was assessed using a NanoDrop ND-1000 and an Agilent 2100. For the normal lung samples, distant non-tumor tissue was collected more than 3 cm away from the tumor edge. Donors were newly diagnosed lung cancer patients admitted for thoracic surgery in China between August and November 2014, without prior chemotherapy. Anyone who had undergone radiotherapy or chemotherapy before, or who had another cancer at the same time, was left out of the study. Surgical tissue pieces of roughly 1-2.2 cm3 were preserved in RNAlater solution and were kept at -80 degrees C until use. Study-wide findings and limitations: The sequencing platform is not named in the methods, and unique molecular identifiers are not mentioned. The top 100 clones made up a significantly larger cumulative share of the repertoire in normal lung than in tumor tissue. The cohort had only about 16 patients, and the authors noted that larger samples and more detailed clinical data are needed. Tumor tissue showed significantly higher TCR diversity (inverse Simpson) than normal lung tissue, at around 450 vs 150 (P = 0.0075, Mann-Whitney U test). Because peripheral blood was not sequenced, blood TCRbeta repertoires in the lung cancer patients of the study were not examined. Younger patients had significantly higher TCR diversity, and higher tumor TCR diversity was associated with shorter overall and disease-free survival.

The sample consisted of distant non-tumor lung tissue. This clonotype originated in a woman in her fifties or sixties with non-small cell lung cancer. The chain uses TRBV20-1 and TRBJ2-1; TRBD2 aligns with 8 central bases. The CDR3 amino acid sequence is: CSARPQAGDPLSYNEQFF. The base sequence is TGCAGTGCTAGACCGCAAGCGGGAGATCCTCTCTCCTACAATGAGCAGTTCTTC.